This TCR beta chain derives from a study of blood T cell repertoires in COVID-19. Background on the study: The origin of the acute and convalescent COVID-19 samples was the United States, Italy and Spain.

Trimming left V 6 bases short and J 5 bases short, with 12 bases between. The CDR3 covers 13 residues. Germline CDR1 and CDR2: ENHRY and SYGVKD. Clones were read by immunoSEQ multiplex PCR, and TCRdb kept only the in-frame ones, dropping some. The sample carries some 55,000 clones, approximately 91% recorded once. This chain connects TRBV10-3 to TRBJ2-3, with D tentatively TRBD1 (7 bases). Sequences were obtained from peripheral blood. This TCR was recovered from a human donor in a cohort sampled during active COVID-19. The CDR3 DNA reads TGTGCCATCAGCCAGGGGGGCCTAGATACGCAGTATTTT. Translating gives CAISQGGLDTQYF.